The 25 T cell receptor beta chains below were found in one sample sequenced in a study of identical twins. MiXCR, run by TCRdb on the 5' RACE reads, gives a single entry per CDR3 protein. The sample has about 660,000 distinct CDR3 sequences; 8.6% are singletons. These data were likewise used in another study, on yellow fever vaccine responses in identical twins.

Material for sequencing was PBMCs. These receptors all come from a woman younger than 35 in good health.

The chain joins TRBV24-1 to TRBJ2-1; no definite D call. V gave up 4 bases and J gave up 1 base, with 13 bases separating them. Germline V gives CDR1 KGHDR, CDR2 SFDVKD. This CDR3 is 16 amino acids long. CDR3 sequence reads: CATSDPRKNSYNEQFF. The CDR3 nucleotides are TGTGCCACCAGTGACCCCAGAAAAAATTCCTACAATGAGCAGTTCTTC.

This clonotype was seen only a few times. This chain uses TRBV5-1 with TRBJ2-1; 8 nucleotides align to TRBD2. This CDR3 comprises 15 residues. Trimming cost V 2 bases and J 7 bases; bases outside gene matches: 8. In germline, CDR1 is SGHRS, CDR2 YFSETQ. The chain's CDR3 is CASSFATSGQNEQFF. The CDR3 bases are TGCGCCAGCAGCTTTGCCACTAGCGGCCAGAATGAGCAGTTCTTC.

The CDR3, as DNA: TGTGCCAGCAGCTTGAGGCGGGCTGCCCCAGGTGAAGCTTTCTTT. Encoded protein: CASSLRRAAPGEAFF. This chain connects TRBV5-6 to TRBJ1-1; no firm D call. V was pared by 1 base and J by 7 bases, with 17 bases between. CDR3 length: 15 amino acids. Germline CDR1 SGHDT, CDR2 YYEEEE.

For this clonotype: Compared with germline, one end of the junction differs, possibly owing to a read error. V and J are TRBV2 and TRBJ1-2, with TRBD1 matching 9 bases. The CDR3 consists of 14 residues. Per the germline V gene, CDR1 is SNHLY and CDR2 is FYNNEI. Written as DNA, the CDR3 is TGTGCCAGCAATGAACAGGGGGCGTCTTATGGCTACACCTTC. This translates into CASNEQGASYGYTF.

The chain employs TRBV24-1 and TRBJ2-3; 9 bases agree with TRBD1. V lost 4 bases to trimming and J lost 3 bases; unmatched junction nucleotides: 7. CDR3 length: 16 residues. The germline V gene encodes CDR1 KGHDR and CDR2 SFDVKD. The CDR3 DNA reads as TGTGCCACCAGTGAAACGACAGGGGGGCGGACAGATACGCAGTATTTT. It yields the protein CATSETTGGRTDTQYF.

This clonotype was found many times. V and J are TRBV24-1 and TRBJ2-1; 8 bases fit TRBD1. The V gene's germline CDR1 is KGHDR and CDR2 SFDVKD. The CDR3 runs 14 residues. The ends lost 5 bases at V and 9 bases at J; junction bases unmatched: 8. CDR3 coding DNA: TGTGCCACCAGTGGCCCCGGACAGGGACCTGAGCAGTTCTTC. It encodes CATSGPGQGPEQFF.

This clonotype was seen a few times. CDR3 bases: TGCGCCAGCAGCTTAAACGGAAGGACCCAAGAGACCCAGTACTTC. Amino acid sequence: CASSLNGRTQETQYF. The genes are TRBV5-1 and TRBJ2-5; D uncertain. Deletions cut 2 bases from V and 1 base from J, with 12 bases between. The germline V gene encodes CDR1 SGHRS and CDR2 YFSETQ. CDR3 size: 15 residues.

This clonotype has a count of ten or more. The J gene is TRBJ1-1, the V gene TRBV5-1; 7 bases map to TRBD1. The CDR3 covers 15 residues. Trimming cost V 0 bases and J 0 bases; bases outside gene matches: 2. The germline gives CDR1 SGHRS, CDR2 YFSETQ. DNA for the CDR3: TGCGCCAGCAGCTTGGAGGGACAGCTGAACACTGAAGCTTTCTTT. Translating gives CASSLEGQLNTEAFF.

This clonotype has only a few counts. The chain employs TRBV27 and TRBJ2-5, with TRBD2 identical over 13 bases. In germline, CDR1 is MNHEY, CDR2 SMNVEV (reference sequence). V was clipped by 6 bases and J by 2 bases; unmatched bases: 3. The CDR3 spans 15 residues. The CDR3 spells CASRLAGGRQETQYF. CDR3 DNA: TGTGCCAGCAGACTAGCGGGGGGGAGACAAGAGACCCAGTACTTC.

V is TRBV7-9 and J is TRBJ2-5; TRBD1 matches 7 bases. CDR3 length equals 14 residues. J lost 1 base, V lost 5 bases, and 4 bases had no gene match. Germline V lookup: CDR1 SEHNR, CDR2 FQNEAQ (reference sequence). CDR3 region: CASSADRSQETQYF. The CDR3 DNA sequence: TGTGCCAGCAGCGCGGACAGGAGCCAAGAGACCCAGTACTTC. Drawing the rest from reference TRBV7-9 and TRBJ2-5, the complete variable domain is DTGVSQNPRHKITKRGQNVTFRCDPISEHNRLYWYRQTLGQGPEFLTYFQNEAQLEKSRLLSDRFSAERPKGSFSTLEIQRTEQGDSAMYLCASSADRSQETQYFGPGTRLLVL.

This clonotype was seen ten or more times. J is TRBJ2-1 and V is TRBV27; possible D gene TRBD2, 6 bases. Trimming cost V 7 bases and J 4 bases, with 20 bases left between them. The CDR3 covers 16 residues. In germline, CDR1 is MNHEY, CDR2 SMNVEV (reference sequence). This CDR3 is CASTSSQTRLYNEQFF. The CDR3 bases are TGTGCCAGCACCAGTTCCCAGACTAGATTGTACAATGAGCAGTTCTTC.

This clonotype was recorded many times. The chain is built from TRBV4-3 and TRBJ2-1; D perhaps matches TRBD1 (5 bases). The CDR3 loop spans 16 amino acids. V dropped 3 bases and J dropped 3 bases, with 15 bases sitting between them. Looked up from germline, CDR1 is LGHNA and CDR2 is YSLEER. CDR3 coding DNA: TGCGCCAGCAGCCAGGTCCAGGGCAGGCACTACAATGAGCAGTTCTTC. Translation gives CASSQVQGRHYNEQFF.

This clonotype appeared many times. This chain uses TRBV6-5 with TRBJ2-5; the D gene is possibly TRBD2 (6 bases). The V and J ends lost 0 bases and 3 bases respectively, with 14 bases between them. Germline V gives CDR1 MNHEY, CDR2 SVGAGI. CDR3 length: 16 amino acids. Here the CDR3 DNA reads TGTGCCAGCAGTTACTCCGAGCTAGCGTACAAAGAGACCCAGTACTTC. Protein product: CASSYSELAYKETQYF.

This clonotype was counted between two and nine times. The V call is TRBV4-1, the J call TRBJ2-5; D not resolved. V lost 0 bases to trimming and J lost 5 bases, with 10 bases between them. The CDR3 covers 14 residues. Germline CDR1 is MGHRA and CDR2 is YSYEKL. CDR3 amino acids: CASSQEWDSETQYF. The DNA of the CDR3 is TGCGCCAGCAGCCAAGAGTGGGATTCGGAGACCCAGTACTTC.

The CDR3 DNA is TGTGCCAGCAGCTTTGAGCCGGGGGCTGGCGAGCAGTACTTC. Its protein product is CASSFEPGAGEQYF. This chain links TRBV11-2 with TRBJ2-7; D tentatively reads TRBD1 or TRBD2 (6 bases each). The CDR3 totals 14 residues. Per germline, CDR1 SGHAT and CDR2 FQNNGV. The germline V and J ends were trimmed by 3 bases and 6 bases, with 15 bases remaining between them. Complete variable domain (other parts from reference TRBV11-2 and TRBJ2-7): EAGVAQSPRYKIIEKRQSVAFWCNPISGHATLYWYQQILGQGPKLLIQFQNNGVVDDSQLPKDRFSAERLKGVDSTLKIQPAKLEDSAVYLCASSFEPGAGEQYFGPGTRLTVT.

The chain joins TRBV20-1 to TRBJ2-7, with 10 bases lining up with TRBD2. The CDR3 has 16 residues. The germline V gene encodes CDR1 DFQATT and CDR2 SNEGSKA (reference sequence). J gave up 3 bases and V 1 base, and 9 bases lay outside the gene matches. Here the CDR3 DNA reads TGCAGTGCTAGAGTGGCCCTAGCGGGGGCACTCTACGAGCAGTACTTC. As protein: CSARVALAGALYEQYF.

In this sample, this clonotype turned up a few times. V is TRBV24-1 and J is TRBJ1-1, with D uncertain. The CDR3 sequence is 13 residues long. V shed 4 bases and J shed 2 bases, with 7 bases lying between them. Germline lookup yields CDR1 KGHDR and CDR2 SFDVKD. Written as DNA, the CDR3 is TGTGCCACCAGTGAATCCCTAAACACTGAAGCTTTCTTT. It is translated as CATSESLNTEAFF.

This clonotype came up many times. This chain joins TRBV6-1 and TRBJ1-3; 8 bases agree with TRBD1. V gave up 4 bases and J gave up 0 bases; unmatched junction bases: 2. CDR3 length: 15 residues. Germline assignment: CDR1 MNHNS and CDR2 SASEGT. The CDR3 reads CASSGTGPSGNTIYF. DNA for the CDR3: TGTGCCAGCAGTGGGACAGGGCCCTCTGGAAACACCATATATTTT.

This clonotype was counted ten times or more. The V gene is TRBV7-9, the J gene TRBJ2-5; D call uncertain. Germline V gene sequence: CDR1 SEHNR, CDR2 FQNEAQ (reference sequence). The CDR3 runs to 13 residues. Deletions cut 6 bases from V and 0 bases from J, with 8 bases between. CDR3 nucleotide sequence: TGTGCCAGCAGTCCTAAGTACCAAGAGACCCAGTACTTC. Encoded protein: CASSPKYQETQYF.

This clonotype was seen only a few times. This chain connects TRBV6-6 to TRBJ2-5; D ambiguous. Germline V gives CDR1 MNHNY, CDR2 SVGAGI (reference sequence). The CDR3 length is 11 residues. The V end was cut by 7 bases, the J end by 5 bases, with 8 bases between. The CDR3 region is CASTDRETQYF. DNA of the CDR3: TGTGCCAGCACCGATCGGGAGACCCAGTACTTC.

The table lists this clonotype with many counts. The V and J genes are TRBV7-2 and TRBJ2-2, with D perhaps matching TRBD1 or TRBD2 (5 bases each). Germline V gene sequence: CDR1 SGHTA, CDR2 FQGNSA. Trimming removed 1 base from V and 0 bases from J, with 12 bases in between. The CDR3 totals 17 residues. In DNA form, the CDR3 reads TGTGCCAGCAGCTTAGGCCGGGACGCCTCGAACACCGGGGAGCTGTTTTTT. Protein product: CASSLGRDASNTGELFF.

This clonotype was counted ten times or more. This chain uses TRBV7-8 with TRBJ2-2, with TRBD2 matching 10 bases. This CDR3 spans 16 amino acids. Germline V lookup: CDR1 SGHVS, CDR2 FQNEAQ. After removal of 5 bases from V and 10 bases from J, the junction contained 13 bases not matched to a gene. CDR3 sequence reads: CASSPGSGGAYVELFF. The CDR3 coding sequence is TGTGCCAGCAGCCCCGGGAGCGGGGGGGCTTACGTGGAGCTGTTTTTT.

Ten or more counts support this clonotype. The CDR3 nucleotides are TGTGCCAGCAGCTTCGAGGGGGCCCCCTACAATGAGCAGTTCTTC. Encoded protein: CASSFEGAPYNEQFF. The chain joins TRBV7-2 to TRBJ2-1; 7 nucleotides align to TRBD1. Trimming took 3 bases from V and 2 from J; bases not matched to a gene: 4. The CDR3 length is 15 residues. Germline lookup yields CDR1 SGHTA and CDR2 FQGNSA.

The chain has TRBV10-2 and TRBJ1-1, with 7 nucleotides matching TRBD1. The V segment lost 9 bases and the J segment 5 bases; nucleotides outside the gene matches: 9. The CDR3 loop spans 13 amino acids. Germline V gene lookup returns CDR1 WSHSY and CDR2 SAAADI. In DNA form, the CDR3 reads TGCGCCAGTACCAGGGGGGTAGAAACTGAAGCTTTCTTT. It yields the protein CASTRGVETEAFF.

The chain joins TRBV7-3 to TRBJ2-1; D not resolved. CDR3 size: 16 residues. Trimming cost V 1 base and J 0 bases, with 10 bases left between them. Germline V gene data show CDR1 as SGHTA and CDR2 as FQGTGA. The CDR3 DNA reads TGTGCCAGCAGCTTAATTACGGGTAGCTCCTACAATGAGCAGTTCTTC. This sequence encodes CASSLITGSSYNEQFF.